The next 25 T cell receptor beta chains were all read from a single sample in a study of vaccination and CD4 T cells after COVID-19. Their specific antigens are unknown. The Oncomine TCR Beta short-read assay was applied to DNA of cultured CD4+ T cells. TCRdb used MiXCR to reprocess the PCR reads, holding one entry per CDR3 protein. The data contain tens of thousands of distinct CDR3 sequences, approximately 48% of them singletons. Treatment reported: roughly 11-day PBMC culture with coronavirus spike peptide pools or control peptides (ViraFEST assay). Specimen: CD4+ T cells from blood, cultured in vitro. These receptors were obtained from a human donor who had recovered from COVID-19.

The V call is TRBV24-1, the J call TRBJ2-2, with D possibly TRBD2 on 5 matching bases. Trimming cost V 3 bases and J 4 bases, with 11 bases left between them. From germline, CDR1 is KGHDR and CDR2 SFDVKD. This CDR3 spans 15 amino acids. DNA for the CDR3: TGTGCCACCAGTGATCCGAGCGGCTTCACCGGGGAGCTGTTTTTT. Translation: CATSDPSGFTGELFF.

The V and J genes are TRBV10-2 and TRBJ2-1, with D hard to call. The ends were cut back, 2 bases at V and 3 bases at J, with 14 bases in the middle. The CDR3 covers 16 residues. Looked up from germline, CDR1 is WSHSY and CDR2 is SAAADI. CDR3 residues: CASSEIETAYYNEQFF. CDR3 bases: TGCGCCAGCAGTGAGATCGAGACGGCCTACTACAATGAGCAGTTCTTC.

In DNA form, the CDR3 reads TGTGCCACGTACTATGGCTACACCTTC. Its protein is CATYYGYTF. The V and J genes are TRBV25-1 and TRBJ1-2, with D hard to call. Trimming took 10 bases from V and 3 from J, leaving 3 bases between them. The CDR3 spans 9 residues. Germline CDR1 is MGHDK and CDR2 is SYGVNS.

The chain employs TRBV27 and TRBJ2-2, with D tentatively TRBD1 or TRBD2 (7 bases each). The CDR3 is made up of 18 amino acids. CDR1 MNHEY and CDR2 SMNVEV come from the germline V gene (reference sequence). Trimming took off 2 bases at V and 3 bases at J, with 19 bases between the two ends. The CDR3 region is CASSLASGGTAYTGELFF. CDR3 DNA sequence: TGTGCCAGCAGTTTAGCTTCCGGGGGGACAGCTTACACCGGGGAGCTGTTTTTT.

The gene calls are TRBV24-1 and TRBJ2-3; no firm D call. The CDR3 has 13 residues. Germline CDR1 is KGHDR and CDR2 is SFDVKD. V was pared by 2 bases and J by 0 bases, with 2 bases between. CDR3 sequence (DNA): TGTGCCACCAGTGATTCTAGCACAGATACGCAGTATTTT. It encodes CATSDSSTDTQYF.

The rearrangement joins TRBV7-2 to TRBJ2-5; D gene uncertain. Germline V CDR1 and CDR2: SGHTA, FQGNSA. This CDR3 is built from 14 residues. V was trimmed by 1 base and J by 5 bases, leaving 11 bases between them. CDR3 in DNA: TGTGCCAGCAGCTTAGGCTCTCTCCGGGAGACCCAGTACTTC. Amino acid sequence: CASSLGSLRETQYF.

Only a few counts were recorded for this clonotype. The J gene is TRBJ2-1, the V gene TRBV6-1; D is possibly TRBD1 or TRBD2 (5 bases each). The CDR3 spans 13 residues. Trimming removed 0 bases from V and 8 bases from J, with 8 bases in between. CDR1 is MNHNS and CDR2 is SASEGT in the germline V gene. In DNA form, the CDR3 reads TGTGCCAGCAGTGAAGCGGGGGTGGATGAGCAGTTCTTC. It codes for CASSEAGVDEQFF.

This clonotype occurred a few times. For the CDR3, the DNA is TGCGCCAGCAGCGCGGGTTACGGGAATTCACCCCTCCACTTT. The encoded protein is CASSAGYGNSPLHF. The chain couples TRBV5-1 to TRBJ1-6; D call uncertain. Germline V gene data show CDR1 as SGHRS and CDR2 as YFSETQ. CDR3 length equals 14 residues. Trimming left V 4 bases short and J 7 bases short, with 12 bases between.

The chain recombines TRBV27 with TRBJ1-2, with 7 bases aligning to TRBD1. Germline V gives CDR1 MNHEY, CDR2 SMNVEV (reference sequence). J was trimmed by 1 base and V by 7 bases; bases with no gene match: 9. This CDR3 comprises 15 residues. Here the CDR3 reads CASTSYRGVNYGYTF. CDR3 bases: TGTGCCAGCACGTCGTACAGGGGCGTTAACTATGGCTACACCTTC.

By share, this clonotype ranks as medium-sized. V is TRBV6-2 or TRBV6-3 and J is TRBJ1-6, with unresolved D. CDR1 is MNHEY and CDR2 is SVGEGT in the germline V gene. This CDR3 contains 15 residues. Trimming cost V 6 bases and J 7 bases, with 16 bases left between them. CDR3 amino acids: CASRRSSEGNSPLHF. In nucleotides, the CDR3 is TGTGCCAGCAGGCGGTCCTCCGAAGGGAATTCACCCCTCCACTTT.

V is TRBV10-3 and J is TRBJ1-1; D gene uncertain. The CDR3 has 13 residues. V dropped 4 bases and J dropped 3 bases, with 9 bases sitting between them. In germline, CDR1 is ENHRY, CDR2 SYGVKD. In DNA form, the CDR3 reads TGTGCCATCAGTGGAGACGGCTACACTGAAGCTTTCTTT. Translation gives CAISGDGYTEAFF.

The genes are TRBV4-1 and TRBJ1-6, with 9 bases that match TRBD1. In germline, CDR1 is MGHRA, CDR2 YSYEKL. With 3 bases clipped from V and 6 bases from J, the junction kept 12 bases outside the gene matches. The CDR3 loop spans 18 amino acids. CDR3 loop: CASSHPRDRDFLNSPLHF. The CDR3, as DNA: TGCGCCAGCAGCCATCCCCGGGACAGGGATTTTCTTAATTCACCCCTCCACTTT.

The genes are TRBV6-1 and TRBJ2-7, with TRBD2 matching 9 bases. The CDR3 extends over 12 amino acids. Germline CDR1 MNHNS, CDR2 SASEGT. J was trimmed by 3 bases and V by 6 bases; bases with no gene match: 0. The CDR3 DNA sequence: TGTGCCAGCAGGACTAGCGGCTACGAGCAGTACTTC. This translates into CASRTSGYEQYF.

The chain has TRBV7-2 and TRBJ1-5; TRBD1 aligns across 8 bases. The V segment lost 3 bases and the J segment 0 bases; nucleotides outside the gene matches: 1. Germline CDR1 and CDR2: SGHTA and FQGNSA. The CDR3 extends over 15 amino acids. This CDR3 reads CASSFDRGSNQPQHF. The CDR3 DNA follows: TGTGCCAGCAGCTTTGACAGGGGTAGCAATCAGCCCCAGCATTTT.

The genes are TRBV28 and TRBJ2-5; the match to TRBD1 covers 9 bases. J gave up 5 bases and V 3 bases, and 10 bases lay outside the gene matches. Germline-derived CDR1 and CDR2 are MDHEN and SYDVKM. The CDR3 covers 16 residues. CDR3 residues: CASSFGGQGGVETQYF. CDR3 nucleotide sequence: TGTGCCAGCAGTTTTGGGGGACAGGGCGGGGTCGAGACCCAGTACTTC.

J is TRBJ2-3 and V is TRBV10-1, with D possibly being TRBD1 (5 bases). Trimming took 4 bases from V and 4 from J, leaving 9 bases between them. This CDR3 contains 13 residues. CDR1 is WNHNN and CDR2 is SYGVQD in the germline V gene (reference sequence). This CDR3 reads CASSGQFPDTQYF. CDR3 DNA sequence: TGCGCCAGCAGTGGACAGTTCCCAGATACGCAGTATTTT.

This clonotype turned up a few times. This chain links TRBV6-2 or TRBV6-3 with TRBJ1-2; possible D gene TRBD1, 6 bases. In germline, CDR1 is MNHEY, CDR2 SVGEGT. Trimming pared 2 bases from V and 4 bases from J, leaving 14 bases between. The CDR3 extends over 15 amino acids. CDR3 sequence (DNA): TGTGCCAGCAGTTACGGACCACAGGGTACCTATGGCTACACCTTC. Translating it yields CASSYGPQGTYGYTF.

This clonotype was counted a few times. The rearrangement links TRBV6-1 to TRBJ1-5, with 9 bases identical to TRBD1. The CDR3 consists of 18 residues. Trimming took 0 bases from V and 5 from J; bases not matched to a gene: 11. Germline loops: CDR1 MNHNS, CDR2 SASEGT. The CDR3 nucleotides are TGTGCCAGCAGTGAAGCATTACTCTGGACAGGGGACTATCAGCCCCAGCATTTT. This encodes CASSEALLWTGDYQPQHF.

This clonotype was detected a few times. The chain links TRBV11-2 to TRBJ1-6; D is ambiguous. The CDR3 spans 14 residues. The germline gives CDR1 SGHAT, CDR2 FQNNGV. V lost 5 bases to trimming and J lost 10 bases, with 15 bases between them. Written as DNA, the CDR3 is TGTGCCAGCAGCCCACTCCGGGGAGGATCACCCCTCCACTTT. The encoded protein is CASSPLRGGSPLHF.

Only one count was recorded for this clonotype. One junction end disagrees with the germline gene, perhaps due to a read error. The rearrangement joins TRBV6-2 or TRBV6-3 to TRBJ1-2; D is perhaps TRBD1 (5 bases). Germline values: CDR1 MNHEY, CDR2 SVGEGT. The CDR3 extends over 15 amino acids. CDR3 residues: CASSYQGALGYGHTF. Here the CDR3 DNA reads TGTGCCAGCAGTTACCAAGGGGCGCTCGGGTATGGCCACACCTTC.

This clonotype was detected a few times. The chain combines TRBV12-3 or TRBV12-4 with TRBJ1-1, with D hard to call. The CDR3 extends over 13 amino acids. Trimming removed 5 bases at V and 5 bases at J, with 12 bases between. The CDR3 DNA reads TGTGCCAGCAGTGCCACTTTGGTAACTGAAGCTTTCTTT. It codes for CASSATLVTEAFF.

Concerning this clonotype: The junction departs from germline at one end; a sequencing error may be responsible. V is TRBV30 and J is TRBJ1-6, with no clear D. This CDR3 has 13 residues. Germline CDR1 GTSNPN, CDR2 SVGIG (reference sequence). The CDR3 region has the DNA TGTGTCTGGAGACCTCGGAATAATTCACCCCTCCACTTT. It yields the protein CVWRPRNNSPLHF.

The chain is built from TRBV20-1 and TRBJ2-3; 7 bases agree with TRBD2. Per germline, CDR1 DFQATT and CDR2 SNEGSKA (reference sequence). J gave up 1 base and V 3 bases, and 4 bases lay outside the gene matches. This CDR3 has 14 amino acids. The CDR3 nucleotides are TGCAGTGCTAGGGGGGGGGGGGGCACAGATACGCAGTATTTT. Translation gives CSARGGGGTDTQYF.

The sample holds a few counts of this clonotype. The genes are TRBV27 and TRBJ2-3; 7 bases match TRBD1. The CDR3 length is 15 residues. The germline gives CDR1 MNHEY, CDR2 SMNVEV (reference sequence). V dropped 5 bases and J dropped 2; count of bases not matched to a gene: 7. The CDR3 here is CASSRQGRDTDTQYF. In DNA, the CDR3 is TGTGCCAGCAGTAGACAGGGAAGAGACACAGATACGCAGTATTTT.

The chain carries TRBV12-3 or TRBV12-4 and TRBJ2-3, with 8 bases that match TRBD2. J lost 4 bases, V lost 1 base, and 4 bases had no gene match. There are 15 residues in the CDR3. The CDR3 nucleotides read TGTGCCAGCAGTTTAGGCGGGAGGCTCGCAGATACGCAGTATTTT. Its protein is CASSLGGRLADTQYF.